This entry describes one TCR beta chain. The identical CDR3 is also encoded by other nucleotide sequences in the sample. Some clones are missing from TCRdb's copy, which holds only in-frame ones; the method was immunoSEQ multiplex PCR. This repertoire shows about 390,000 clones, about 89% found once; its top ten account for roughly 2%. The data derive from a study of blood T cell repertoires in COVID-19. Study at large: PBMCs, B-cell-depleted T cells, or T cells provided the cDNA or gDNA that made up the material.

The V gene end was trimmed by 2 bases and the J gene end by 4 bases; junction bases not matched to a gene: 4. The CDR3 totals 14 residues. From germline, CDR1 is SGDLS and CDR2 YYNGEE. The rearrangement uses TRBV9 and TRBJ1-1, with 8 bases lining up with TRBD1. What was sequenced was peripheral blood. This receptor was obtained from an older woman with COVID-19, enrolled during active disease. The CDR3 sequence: CASSVGQGGTEAFF. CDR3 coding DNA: TGTGCCAGCAGCGTTGGACAGGGAGGCACTGAAGCTTTCTTT.